The T cell receptor (beta chain) under discussion was sequenced for a study of T cell responses to AZD1222 COVID-19 vaccine. TCRdb keeps only in-frame clones here, not all; method: immunoSEQ multiplex PCR. The sample consists of approximately 120,000 clones, 70% to 90% of them appearing once. Turning to this clone: Its target is unknown.

Study outcomes and limitations: A reported finding is that nearly half of spike-specific TCRs target unmutated variant regions. Clonal diversity was possibly underestimated, and white British individuals and females predominated among donors. Repertoire sampling was restricted to post-peak T cell response timepoints. Regions 160-218 and 743-854 dominated among vaccine-associated CD4 TCRs spanning spike.

The V end lost 5 bases, the J end lost 0 bases, and 14 bases lay between the germline ends. The CDR3 consists of 17 residues. Germline V lookup: CDR1 MNHNY, CDR2 SVGAGI (reference sequence). The V and J genes are TRBV6-6 and TRBJ2-6; D gene ambiguous. This receptor was obtained from an adult in good health. The sequenced sample was peripheral blood, obtained on day 0 of AZD1222 vaccination. CDR3 sequence reads: CASSPRGSLSGANVLTF. CDR3 coding DNA: TGTGCCAGCAGTCCTCGTGGCAGCCTCTCTGGGGCCAACGTCCTGACTTTC.